This TCR beta chain derives from a study of metastatic and nonmetastatic thyroid tumors. TCRdb ran MiXCR on the PCR reads. Among tens of thousands of clones listed, approximately 51% were seen once. Every patient underwent thyroid surgery untreated. Per the germline V gene, CDR1 is KGHSH and CDR2 is LQKENI. V shed 3 bases, J shed 5 bases, and the junction held 13 bases outside the gene matches. The CDR3 is made up of 17 amino acids. The source material was tumor tissue. This TCR was sampled from a male donor with papillary thyroid cancer or a benign thyroid nodule (not recorded which). Some clones in this sample may be carry-over from other donors' samples. V and J are TRBV18 and TRBJ1-3, with 7 bases that match TRBD1. The CDR3 reads CASSPWTGGEGRNTIYF. DNA of the CDR3: TGTGCCAGCTCACCCTGGACAGGCGGAGAAGGTCGAAACACCATATATTTT.